The 10 T cell receptor beta chains below come from one sample, sequenced in a study of T cells after yellow fever vaccination. TCRdb passed the 5' RACE reads through MiXCR, listing each CDR3 protein once. In the table there are about 240,000 distinct CDR3 sequences, roughly 7.2% of which are singletons. Sample: CD4+ T cells sorted from PBMCs, taken 15 days after the yellow fever booster vaccination. The receptor set was obtained from a young man who received the YFV17D yellow fever vaccine.

This clonotype was counted many times. The chain couples TRBV29-1 to TRBJ2-1, with 7 bases lining up with TRBD2. Germline V gene lookup returns CDR1 SQVTM and CDR2 ANQGSEA. The CDR3 is made up of 14 amino acids. After removal of 5 bases from V and 1 base from J, the junction contained 5 bases not matched to a gene. The CDR3, as DNA: TGCAGCGTTTTGGCGGGAGTTTCCTACAATGAGCAGTTCTTC. Protein product: CSVLAGVSYNEQFF.

This clonotype came up many times. The genes are TRBV7-9 and TRBJ2-3; D not resolved. The V end lost 1 base, the J end lost 5 bases, and 1 base lay between the germline ends. CDR1 and CDR2 from the germline V gene are SEHNR and FQNEAQ (reference sequence). The CDR3 spans 11 residues. CDR3 DNA: TGTGCCAGCAGCTTAGAAGATACGCAGTATTTT. Its protein is CASSLEDTQYF.

The chain carries TRBV6-5 and TRBJ1-4, with a possible D match to TRBD1 (5 bases). The V end lost 0 bases, the J end lost 8 bases, and 7 bases lay between the germline ends. CDR3 length equals 13 residues. The germline V gene encodes CDR1 MNHEY and CDR2 SVGAGI. CDR3 sequence (DNA): TGTGCCAGCAGTTACTCGGGGACCGAAAAACTGTTTTTT. Translated: CASSYSGTEKLFF.

This clonotype was seen only a few times. The rearrangement joins TRBV20-1 to TRBJ2-1, with 9 bases matching TRBD2. After removal of 6 bases from V and 2 bases from J, the junction contained 8 bases not matched to a gene. CDR1 and CDR2 from the germline V gene are DFQATT and SNEGSKA (reference sequence). This CDR3 is built from 15 residues. CDR3 sequence reads: CSAAKAGGAYNEQFF. The CDR3 DNA reads TGCAGTGCCGCGAAGGCGGGAGGGGCCTACAATGAGCAGTTCTTC.

The rearrangement links TRBV4-3 to TRBJ1-3; D call uncertain. The CDR3 is 12 amino acids. V was shortened by 0 bases and J by 4 bases, with 1 base between the two germline ends. Germline V gives CDR1 LGHNA, CDR2 YSLEER. Written as DNA, the CDR3 is TGCGCCAGCAGCCAAGAAGGAAACACCATATATTTT. Protein: CASSQEGNTIYF.

This sequence joins TRBV6-5 and TRBJ2-5; D is unclear. V was trimmed by 0 bases and J by 1 base, leaving 6 bases between them. The CDR3 totals 14 residues. In germline, CDR1 is MNHEY, CDR2 SVGAGI. CDR3 residues: CASSYSITQETQYF. CDR3 coding DNA: TGTGCCAGCAGTTACTCGATTACCCAAGAGACCCAGTACTTC.

Of note for this clonotype: This could be a read error, since a much larger clone is one nucleotide away. The J gene is TRBJ2-2, the V gene TRBV10-1; 7 nucleotides match TRBD2. Germline V CDR1 and CDR2: WNHNN, SYGVQD (reference sequence). The V gene end was trimmed by 0 bases and the J gene end by 9 bases; junction bases not matched to a gene: 4. The CDR3 is 14 amino acids. CDR3 loop: CASSESAGIWELFF. DNA of the CDR3: TGCGCCAGCAGTGAGTCAGCGGGGATCTGGGAGCTGTTTTTT.

The chain joins TRBV7-2 to TRBJ2-7; D possibly corresponds to TRBD2 (7 bases). V lost 2 bases and J lost 0, with 17 bases in between. This CDR3 comprises 17 residues. Germline values: CDR1 SGHTA, CDR2 FQGNSA. CDR3 DNA: TGTGCCAGCAGCTTAACGGGGGCCGGGAGGAGCTCCTACGAGCAGTACTTC. Translating it yields CASSLTGAGRSSYEQYF.

The sample holds many counts of this clonotype. The rearrangement joins TRBV30 to TRBJ2-1; perhaps TRBD1 as D (6 bases). CDR1 and CDR2 from the germline V gene are GTSNPN and SVGIG (reference sequence). Trimming left V 4 bases short and J 2 bases short, with 12 bases between. The CDR3 covers 14 residues. The CDR3 bases are TGTGCCTGGACACTACAGGGTCCCTACAATGAGCAGTTCTTC. Its translation is CAWTLQGPYNEQFF.

Remarks on this clonotype: Lacking the conserved final phenylalanine or tryptophan, this CDR3 likely reflects a read error. The rearrangement links TRBV20-1 to TRBJ2-7; maybe TRBD2 (6 bases). Trimming took off 0 bases at V and 1 base at J, with 10 bases between the two ends. Germline loops: CDR1 DFQATT, CDR2 SNEGSKA (reference sequence). This CDR3 region has 14 residues. CDR3 bases: TGCAGTGCTAGAGATGCGGGGCCATCCTACGAGCAGTACTCC. The encoded protein is CSARDAGPSYEQYS.